This note documents a single TCR beta chain sequence. Antigen specificity is unknown. The read comes to an end 3 residues before the CDR3 does, leaving the germline J gene to fill in the end. These data come from a study of T cells in women clearing cervical HPV infection. Overall study context: Case blood drawn at lesion detection; control blood after infection cleared. HLA type stays a possible confounder, typing being limited.

Repertoires were generated with immunoSEQ multiplex PCR, while TCRdb's copy carries only in-frame clones and drops some. The sample table sets out around 16,000 clones. CDR3 length: 17 amino acids. Trimming took 8 bases from V and 4 from J, leaving 23 bases between them. CDR1 and CDR2 from the germline V gene are MDHEN and SYDVKM. Regarding the study as a whole: Cases and controls were distinguished at AUC 0.83 by richness and V genes.

Cervical HPV DNA detected by MY09/MY11 PCR, typed by dot-blot. This chain uses TRBV28 with TRBJ1-4, with no clear D. Material for sequencing was blood buffy coat. This TCR was recovered from a woman between 18 and 69 years old with a cervical HPV16 infection that either progressed to CIN3+ or cleared (not recorded which). The CDR3 loop reads CASRPPETGVVNEKLFF. The sequenced part of the CDR3 DNA is TGTGCCAGCCGTCCCCCGGAGACCGGGGTTGTTAATGAAAAA.